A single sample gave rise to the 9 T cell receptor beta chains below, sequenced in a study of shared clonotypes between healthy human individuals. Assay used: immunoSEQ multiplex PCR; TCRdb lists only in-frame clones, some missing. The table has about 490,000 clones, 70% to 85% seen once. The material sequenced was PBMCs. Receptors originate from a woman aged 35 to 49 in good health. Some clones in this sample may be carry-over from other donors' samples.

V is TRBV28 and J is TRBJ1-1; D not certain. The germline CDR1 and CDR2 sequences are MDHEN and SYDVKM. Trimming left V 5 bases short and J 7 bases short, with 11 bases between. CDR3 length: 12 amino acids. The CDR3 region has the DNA TGTGCCAGCAGTCTCTTGTGGGATGAAGCTTTCTTT. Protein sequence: CASSLLWDEAFF. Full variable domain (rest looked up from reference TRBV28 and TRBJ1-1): DVKVTQSSRYLVKRTGEKVFLECVQDMDHENMFWYRQDPGLGLRLIYFSYDVKMKEKGDIPEGYSVSREKKERFSLILESASTNQTSMYLCASSLLWDEAFFGQGTRLTVV.

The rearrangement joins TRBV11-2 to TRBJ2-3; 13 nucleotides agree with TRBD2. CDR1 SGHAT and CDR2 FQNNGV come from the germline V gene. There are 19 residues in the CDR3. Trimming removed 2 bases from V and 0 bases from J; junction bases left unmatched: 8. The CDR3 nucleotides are TGTGCCAGCAGCTTAACTAGCGGGAGGGCCTTGTCAAGCACAGATACGCAGTATTTT. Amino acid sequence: CASSLTSGRALSSTDTQYF.

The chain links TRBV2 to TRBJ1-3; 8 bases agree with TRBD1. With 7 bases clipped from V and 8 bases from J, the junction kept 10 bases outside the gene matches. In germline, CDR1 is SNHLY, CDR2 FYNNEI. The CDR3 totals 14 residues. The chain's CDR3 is CASTRDRNGDTIYF. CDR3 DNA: TGTGCCAGCACCAGGGACAGGAATGGGGACACCATATATTTT.

The DNA for the CDR3 is TGTGCCAGCAGCGACAGGGTTAGCACAGATACGCAGTATTTT. Its translation: CASSDRVSTDTQYF. The rearrangement links TRBV7-9 to TRBJ2-3; 7 bases fit TRBD1. This CDR3 region has 14 residues. Losses at the gene ends were 5 bases for V and 0 bases for J; bases not matched to a gene: 2. Germline CDR1 is SEHNR and CDR2 is FQNEAQ (reference sequence).

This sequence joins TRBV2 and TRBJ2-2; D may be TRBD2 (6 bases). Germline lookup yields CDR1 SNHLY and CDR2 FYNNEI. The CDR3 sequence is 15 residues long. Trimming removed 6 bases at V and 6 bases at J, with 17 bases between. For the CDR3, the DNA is TGTGCCAGCAGCCGGGACTTCCCCTTCCCCGGGGAGCTGTTTTTT. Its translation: CASSRDFPFPGELFF.

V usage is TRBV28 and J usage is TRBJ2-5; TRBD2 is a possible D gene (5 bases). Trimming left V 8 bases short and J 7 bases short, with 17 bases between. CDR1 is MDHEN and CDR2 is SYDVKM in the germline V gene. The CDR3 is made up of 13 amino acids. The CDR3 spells CASARAAPGTQYF. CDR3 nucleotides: TGTGCCAGCGCGCGAGCGGCCCCAGGGACCCAGTACTTC.

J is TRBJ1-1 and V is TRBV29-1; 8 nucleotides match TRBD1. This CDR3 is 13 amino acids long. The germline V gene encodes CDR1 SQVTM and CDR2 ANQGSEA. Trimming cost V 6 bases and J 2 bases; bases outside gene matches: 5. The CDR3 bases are TGCAGCGTACCTGGACAGGGTAACACTGAAGCTTTCTTT. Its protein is CSVPGQGNTEAFF.

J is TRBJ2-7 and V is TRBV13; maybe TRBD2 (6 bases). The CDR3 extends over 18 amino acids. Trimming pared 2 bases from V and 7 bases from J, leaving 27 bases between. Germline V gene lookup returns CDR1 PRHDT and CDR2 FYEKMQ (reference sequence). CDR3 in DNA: TGTGCCAGCAGCTTAAGGAGGGTTAGCAGGGACCGTCGGTATGAGCAGTACTTC. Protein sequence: CASSLRRVSRDRRYEQYF. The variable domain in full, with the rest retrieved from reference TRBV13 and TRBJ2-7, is AAGVIQSPRHLIKEKRETATLKCYPIPRHDTVYWYQQGPGQDPQFLISFYEKMQSDKGSIPDRFSAQQFSDYHSELNMSSLELGDSALYFCASSLRRVSRDRRYEQYFGPGTRLTVT.

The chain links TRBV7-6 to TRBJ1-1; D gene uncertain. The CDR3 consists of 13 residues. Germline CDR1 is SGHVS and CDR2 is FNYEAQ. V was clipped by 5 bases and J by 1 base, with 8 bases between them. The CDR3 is CASSPDQNTEAFF. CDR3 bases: TGTGCCAGCAGCCCGGACCAGAACACTGAAGCTTTCTTT.